The rows below give T cell receptor beta chains drawn from one sample of a study of shared clonotypes between healthy human individuals. Some clones are missing from TCRdb's copy, which holds only in-frame ones; the method was immunoSEQ multiplex PCR. The data contain more than 850,000 clones, about 80% of them singletons. The sample consisted of memory CD4+ T cells from PBMCs. These receptor sequences come from a man aged 18 to 30 in good health. Some clones in this sample may be carry-over from other donors' samples. Both conserved end residues are part of each CDR3. D genes are given only for firm matches. Size values are once, few and many counts, or a class for expanded clones, and some rows have none.

d_call	clone_size	cdr3_length	j_call	v_call	cdr3_aa	cdr3_nt
-	-	17	TRBJ1-1	TRBV5-1	CASSLQIRTVSNTEAFF	TGCGCCAGCAGCCTTCAGATCCGGACCGTATCCAACACTGAAGCTTTCTTT
TRBD1	-	15	TRBJ2-5	TRBV6-5	CASRPGQGARETQYF	TGTGCCAGCAGGCCGGGACAGGGGGCTCGAGAGACCCAGTACTTC
-	-	14	TRBJ1-1	TRBV5-1	CASSLNSMNTEAFF	TGCGCCAGCAGCTTAAACAGTATGAACACTGAAGCTTTCTTT
-	-	13	TRBJ1-5	TRBV6-5	CASQGKSNQPQHF	TGTGCCAGCCAGGGGAAGAGCAATCAGCCCCAGCATTTT
-	-	15	TRBJ2-5	TRBV5-1	CASSSEGQGWETQYF	TGCGCCAGCAGCTCCGAGGGGCAGGGGTGGGAGACCCAGTACTTC
-	many	13	TRBJ2-2	TRBV30	CAWSYQYTGELFF	TGTGCCTGGAGTTACCAGTACACCGGGGAGCTGTTTTTT
TRBD1	-	15	TRBJ2-4	TRBV7-2	CASSLVTGVTNIQYF	TGTGCCAGCAGCTTAGTGACAGGGGTCACGAACATTCAGTACTTC
-	-	12	TRBJ1-1	TRBV5-5	CASSFGGEGAFF	TGTGCCAGCAGCTTTGGGGGCGAAGGAGCTTTCTTT
-	-	13	TRBJ2-1	TRBV19	CASNLRGSNEQFF	TGTGCCAGTAACCTACGGGGATCCAATGAGCAGTTCTTC
-	-	16	TRBJ2-7	TRBV6-5	CASSYSRLAASYEQYF	TGTGCCAGCAGTTACTCTCGTCTAGCCGCCTCCTACGAGCAGTACTTC
TRBD1	few	15	TRBJ1-2	TRBV27	CASSLAGQGAPGYTF	TGTGCCAGCAGTTTAGCGGGACAGGGGGCTCCTGGCTACACCTTC
-	-	14	TRBJ1-1	TRBV11-2	CASSLNTFQAEAFF	TGTGCCAGCAGCCTGAACACCTTTCAGGCTGAAGCTTTCTTT
-	-	16	TRBJ2-7	TRBV5-4	CASSPSWGVQTYEQYF	TGTGCCAGCAGCCCCTCCTGGGGTGTACAGACCTACGAGCAGTACTTC
TRBD2	-	17	TRBJ2-2	TRBV4-1	CASSQGGASGKVGELFF	TGCGCCAGCAGCCAAGGGGGGGCTAGCGGGAAAGTCGGGGAGCTGTTTTTT
-	-	14	TRBJ1-1	TRBV9	CASSVQAQNTEAFF	TGTGCCAGCAGCGTCCAGGCTCAGAACACTGAAGCTTTCTTT
-	-	15	TRBJ2-5	TRBV28	CASSFMQETQETQYF	TGTGCCAGCAGTTTTATGCAGGAAACACAAGAGACCCAGTACTTC
-	-	15	TRBJ1-1	TRBV6-6	CASSKPTTQNTEAFF	TGTGCCAGCAGTAAACCTACTACACAGAACACTGAAGCTTTCTTT
TRBD2	-	15	TRBJ2-7	TRBV7-9	CASSFRLAGPYEQYF	TGTGCCAGCAGTTTCCGACTAGCGGGACCCTACGAGCAGTACTTC
-	-	15	TRBJ2-3	TRBV21-1	CASSKEQVSTDTQYF	TGTGCCAGCAGCAAAGAACAGGTGAGCACAGATACGCAGTATTTT
-	-	13	TRBJ1-2	TRBV28	CASSFTGHYGYTF	TGTGCCAGCAGTTTTACAGGGCACTATGGCTACACCTTC
-	few	14	TRBJ1-1	TRBV7-3	CASSSQGRGEEAFF	TGTGCCAGCAGCTCTCAGGGTAGGGGGGAGGAAGCTTTCTTT
TRBD2	-	16	TRBJ2-5	TRBV5-1	CASSPVRLAGGETQYF	TGCGCCAGCAGCCCTGTCAGACTAGCGGGAGGGGAGACCCAGTACTTC
TRBD1	once	14	TRBJ2-5	TRBV14	CASSQQQGRKTQYF	TGTGCCAGCAGCCAACAACAGGGGAGAAAGACCCAGTACTTC
-	few	15	TRBJ1-5	TRBV6-5	CASRVGSGSNQPQHF	TGTGCCAGCAGGGTCGGATCGGGGAGCAATCAGCCCCAGCATTTT
TRBD2	-	15	TRBJ2-3	TRBV5-1	CASSLTSVVTDTQYF	TGCGCCAGCAGCTTGACTAGCGTAGTCACAGATACGCAGTATTTT
-	-	15	TRBJ1-1	TRBV5-1	CASSLGGVLNTEAFF	TGCGCCAGCAGCTTGGGCGGTGTATTGAACACTGAAGCTTTCTTT
-	-	15	TRBJ1-5	TRBV6-5	CASSSTGIYNQPQHF	TGTGCCAGCAGCTCAACAGGGATTTACAATCAGCCCCAGCATTTT
-	-	15	TRBJ1-6	TRBV30	CACSRGGSDNSPLHF	TGTGCCTGCAGTAGGGGGGGCTCAGATAATTCACCCCTCCACTTT